A selection of T cell receptor beta chains follows, all from one sample in a study of cytomegalovirus exposure and HLA in healthy donors. TCRdb's table, derived via immunoSEQ multiplex PCR, lists solely in-frame clones and lacks some. This table holds around 190,000 clones, roughly 85% found once. The sample comprised PBMCs. The receptors come from a woman aged 50 to 60 in good health and CMV-seronegative. The CDR3 runs from the conserved cysteine through the conserved F or W. Fields, in order: CDR3 DNA, CDR3 protein, clone size, D gene, J gene, V gene. The D gene is left open where the match is weak. Expanded clones get a size class; other rows say once, few or many, or leave the size out.

TGCAGCGTGGAGGGGCAGGGGGGAGAAAAACTGTTTTTT,CSVEGQGGEKLFF,-,TRBD1,TRBJ1-4,TRBV29-1
TGTGCCACCAGCAGAGATACACAGGGGAACACTGAAGCTTTCTTT,CATSRDTQGNTEAFF,-,-,TRBJ1-1,TRBV15
TGTGCCAGCAGTTTATCAGGGTTCGGGCCCCAGCATTTT,CASSLSGFGPQHF,-,-,TRBJ1-5,TRBV28
TGTTCCAGCAGCCCCGACAGGGGTAACACTGAAGCTTTCTTT,CSSSPDRGNTEAFF,-,TRBD1,TRBJ1-1,TRBV7-9
TGTGCCAGCTCACCGGCAGAGACCCAGTACTTC,CASSPAETQYF,-,-,TRBJ2-5,TRBV18
TGCAGCGGGAGGACTAGCGGAAACAATGAGCAGTTCTTC,CSGRTSGNNEQFF,-,TRBD2,TRBJ2-1,TRBV29-1
TGTGCCAGCAGCTCCTCCGGGACAGCCTACTATGGCTACACCTTC,CASSSSGTAYYGYTF,-,TRBD1,TRBJ1-2,TRBV5-4
TGTGCCTGGAGTGTCGGAGTAGATACGCAGTATTTT,CAWSVGVDTQYF,once,-,TRBJ2-3,TRBV30
TGTGCCAGCAGCTGGGAGGAGACCCAGTACTTC,CASSWEETQYF,few,-,TRBJ2-5,TRBV13
TGCGCCAGCAGCCCCGGAAGGGGTTACGAGCAGTACTTC,CASSPGRGYEQYF,-,-,TRBJ2-7,TRBV5-1
TGTGCCAGCAGTCTACACAGGGGACCCTACGAGCAGTACTTC,CASSLHRGPYEQYF,-,TRBD1,TRBJ2-7,TRBV28
TGTGCCAGCAGTCCGGGACAGGTCTCCCGGCGCTATGGCTACACCTTC,CASSPGQVSRRYGYTF,few,TRBD1,TRBJ1-2,TRBV28
TGTGCCACCAGGAGTTTCGGGAGCTCCTACGAGCAGTACTTC,CATRSFGSSYEQYF,-,-,TRBJ2-7,TRBV15
TGTGCCAGCAGCGCGGAGGAGACCCAGTACTTC,CASSAEETQYF,-,-,TRBJ2-5,TRBV9
TGCGCCAGCAGCCAACAGGCCCTTACTGGGGCCAACGTCCTGACTTTC,CASSQQALTGANVLTF,-,-,TRBJ2-6,TRBV4-1
TGTTCCAGCAGCTCGTCCCCCGGGACAGGGCCGAGCTACGAGCAGTACTTC,CSSSSSPGTGPSYEQYF,-,TRBD1,TRBJ2-7,TRBV7-9
TGTGCCAGCAGCTTAGTAGTCCAAGAGACCCAGTACTTC,CASSLVVQETQYF,-,-,TRBJ2-5,TRBV7-9
TGTGCCAGCAGCCGCCAGGGAAGACTTAATGAAAAACTGTTTTTT,CASSRQGRLNEKLFF,-,-,TRBJ1-4,TRBV7-2
TGTGCCAGCAGCTTAGTTGTCCGGGACAGCATGGGGGTCTACGAGCAGTACTTC,CASSLVVRDSMGVYEQYF,-,TRBD1,TRBJ2-7,TRBV7-2
TGTGCCAGCTCACCACTTCGACTAGCGGGAGGCCAGGGAGATACGCAGTATTTT,CASSPLRLAGGQGDTQYF,-,TRBD2,TRBJ2-3,TRBV18
TGTGCCAGCAGTTTATTACAGCGGGGGACCTCCTACAATGAGCAGTTCTTC,CASSLLQRGTSYNEQFF,-,TRBD2,TRBJ2-1,TRBV27
TGTGCCAGCAGAGTCGGGGTCCTCGCCAAAAACATTCAGTACTTC,CASRVGVLAKNIQYF,-,-,TRBJ2-4,TRBV2
TGTGCCAGCAGCTTCTCCCCAGCGGGGGACACCGGGGAGCTGTTTTTT,CASSFSPAGDTGELFF,-,TRBD2,TRBJ2-2,TRBV7-6
TGTGCCAGTAGCGTTGGTTCCGGGACTAGCGGTTACAATGAGCAGTTCTTC,CASSVGSGTSGYNEQFF,-,TRBD2,TRBJ2-1,TRBV19
TGTGCCAGCTTGTCGGGGCAGGGGGACACTGAAGCTTTCTTT,CASLSGQGDTEAFF,-,TRBD1,TRBJ1-1,TRBV27
TGTGCCTGGAGTACAGGGGGCGCGGGCACTGAAGCTTTCTTT,CAWSTGGAGTEAFF,-,TRBD1,TRBJ1-1,TRBV30
TGTGCCAGCAGTTCCCGACAGGCCGGGTTCGATGAGCAGTTCTTC,CASSSRQAGFDEQFF,-,-,TRBJ2-1,TRBV28
TGTGCCAGCAGGAACAAGGCCGGGACTGGGGCCAACGTCCTGACTTTC,CASRNKAGTGANVLTF,-,-,TRBJ2-6,TRBV7-8
TGTGCCAGCAGCTCCGGACAGGCGATAAGCTCCTACGAGCAGTACTTC,CASSSGQAISSYEQYF,-,TRBD1,TRBJ2-7,TRBV5-4
TGTGCCAGCAGCTTAGGCTTACTCAGTGACAGGGGGAACATTCAGTACTTC,CASSLGLLSDRGNIQYF,-,TRBD1,TRBJ2-4,TRBV7-2
TGTGCCAGCAGTCCCACAGGGATGTATAATTCACCCCTCCACTTT,CASSPTGMYNSPLHF,-,-,TRBJ1-6,TRBV27
TGTGCCAGCAGTTTAGGGGGGGCGATGGGTCAGCCCCAGCATTTT,CASSLGGAMGQPQHF,-,-,TRBJ1-5,TRBV28
TGTGCCAGTAGTATATCCCGTCTGAATGAGCAGTTCTTC,CASSISRLNEQFF,-,-,TRBJ2-1,TRBV19
TGCGCCAGCAGTGACAGGCTAGCGGGAGCCTCAGATACGCAGTATTTT,CASSDRLAGASDTQYF,once,TRBD2,TRBJ2-3,TRBV10-1
TGTGCCAGTAAGATAGCGGGAGGCGGTGGGGCCAACGTCCTGACTTTC,CASKIAGGGGANVLTF,once,TRBD2,TRBJ2-6,TRBV19
TGTGCCAGCAGTTTCCTGTTGTACGAGCAGTACTTC,CASSFLLYEQYF,-,-,TRBJ2-7,TRBV28
TGTGCCAGCAGTTTTTCGGGAGGGGACAATCAGCCCCAGCATTTC,CASSFSGGDNQPQHF,-,-,TRBJ1-5,TRBV28
TGTGCCAGTAGACGGGCGGGATCGTACAATGAGCAGTTCTTC,CASRRAGSYNEQFF,-,-,TRBJ2-1,TRBV19
TGTGCCAGCTTAAGGACAGGGGGCGCAGGAACTGAAGCTTTCTTT,CASLRTGGAGTEAFF,-,TRBD1,TRBJ1-1,TRBV18
TGTGCCAGTAGTATAGGGCGGGGTCAGCAGGGCGGTCGGGGGGCCAACGTCCTGACTTTC,CASSIGRGQQGGRGANVLTF,-,-,TRBJ2-6,TRBV19
TGTGCCAGCAGCCCAAGGACAGGGGGATTAAGAACTGAAGCTTTCTTT,CASSPRTGGLRTEAFF,-,TRBD1,TRBJ1-1,TRBV7-2
TGTGCCAGCAGTTTGGACAGGGCGAATGAAGCTTTCTTT,CASSLDRANEAFF,few,TRBD1,TRBJ1-1,TRBV28
TGTGCCAGCAGTTTATCAGGGGAGACCCAGTACTTC,CASSLSGETQYF,-,-,TRBJ2-5,TRBV28